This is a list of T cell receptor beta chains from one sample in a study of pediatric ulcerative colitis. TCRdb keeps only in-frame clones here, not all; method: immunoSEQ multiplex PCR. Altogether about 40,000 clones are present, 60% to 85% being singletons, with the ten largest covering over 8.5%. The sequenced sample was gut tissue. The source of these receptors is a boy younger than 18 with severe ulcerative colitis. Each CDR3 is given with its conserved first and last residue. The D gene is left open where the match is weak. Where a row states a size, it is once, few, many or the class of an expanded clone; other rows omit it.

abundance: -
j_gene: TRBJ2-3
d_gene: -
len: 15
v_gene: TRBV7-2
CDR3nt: TGTGCCAGCAGCTTAGTCGGGGGAAGCACAGATACGCAGTATTTT
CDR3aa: CASSLVGGSTDTQYF

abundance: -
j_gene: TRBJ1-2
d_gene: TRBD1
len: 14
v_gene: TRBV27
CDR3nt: TGTGCCAGCAGTTTGACAGGGGGTAGCTATGGCTACACCTTC
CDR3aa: CASSLTGGSYGYTF

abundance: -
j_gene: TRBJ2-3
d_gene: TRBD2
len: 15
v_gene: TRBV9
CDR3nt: TGTGCCAGCAGCGTAGGGGGGGACTACACAGATACGCAGTATTTT
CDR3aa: CASSVGGDYTDTQYF

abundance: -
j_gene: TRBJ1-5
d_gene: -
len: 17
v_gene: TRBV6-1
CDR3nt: TGTGCCAGCAGTGAAGGACGACTAGTCGGGGGCAATCAGCCCCAGCATTTT
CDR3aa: CASSEGRLVGGNQPQHF

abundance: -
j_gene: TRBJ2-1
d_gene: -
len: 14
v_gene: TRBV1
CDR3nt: TGCACCAGCAGCGAAGCGTGGGGGGGCAATGAGCAGTTCTTC
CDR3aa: CTSSEAWGGNEQFF

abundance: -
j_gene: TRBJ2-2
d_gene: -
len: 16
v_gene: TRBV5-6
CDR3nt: TGTGCCAGCAGCTTGGGGGCAGGGAGCGACACCGGGGAGCTGTTTTTT
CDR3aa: CASSLGAGSDTGELFF

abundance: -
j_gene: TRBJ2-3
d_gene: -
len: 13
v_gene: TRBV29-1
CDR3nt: TGCAGCGTTGAAAGGCGGGCTATCTTTACGCAGTATTTT
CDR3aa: CSVERRAIFTQYF

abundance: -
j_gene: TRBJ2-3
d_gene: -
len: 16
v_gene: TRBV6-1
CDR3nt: TGTGCCAGCAGTGAAGCCTTTATGGGCAGCACAGATACGCAGTATTTT
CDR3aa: CASSEAFMGSTDTQYF

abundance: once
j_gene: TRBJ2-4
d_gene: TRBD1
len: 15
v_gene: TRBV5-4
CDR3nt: TGTGCCAGCAGCTTGGTAGGACAGGGGATAGACATTCAGTACTTC
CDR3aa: CASSLVGQGIDIQYF

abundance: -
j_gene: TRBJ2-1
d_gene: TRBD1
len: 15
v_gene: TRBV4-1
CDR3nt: TGCGCCAGCAGCCACATTACAGGGGCCTACAATGAGCAGTTCTTC
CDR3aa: CASSHITGAYNEQFF

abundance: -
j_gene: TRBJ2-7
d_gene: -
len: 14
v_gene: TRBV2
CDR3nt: TGTGCCAGCAGTGAACAGGGCCCACCCTACGAGCAGTACTTC
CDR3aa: CASSEQGPPYEQYF

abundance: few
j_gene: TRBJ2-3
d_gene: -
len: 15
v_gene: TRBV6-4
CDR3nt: TGTGCCAGCAGTGACTCCGTGGGGGGCACAGATACGCAGTATTTT
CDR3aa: CASSDSVGGTDTQYF

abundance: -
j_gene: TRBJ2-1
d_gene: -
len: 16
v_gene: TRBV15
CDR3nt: TGTGCCACCAGCAGAGATGGACAGAGCTCCTACAATGAGCAGTTCTTC
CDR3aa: CATSRDGQSSYNEQFF

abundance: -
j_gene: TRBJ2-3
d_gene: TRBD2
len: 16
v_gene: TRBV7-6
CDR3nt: TGTGCCAGCAGCTACCTTTATAGCGGGGGCACAGATACGCAGTATTTT
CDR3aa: CASSYLYSGGTDTQYF

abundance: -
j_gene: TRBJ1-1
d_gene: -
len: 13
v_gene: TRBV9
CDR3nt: TGTGCCAGCAGCCCTTTTGGTTCCTCTGAAGCTTTCTTT
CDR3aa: CASSPFGSSEAFF

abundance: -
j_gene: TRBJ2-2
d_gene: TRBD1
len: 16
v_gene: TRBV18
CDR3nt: TGTGCCAGCTCCCCCGGACAGGGTACGAACACCGGGGAGCTGTTTTTT
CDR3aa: CASSPGQGTNTGELFF

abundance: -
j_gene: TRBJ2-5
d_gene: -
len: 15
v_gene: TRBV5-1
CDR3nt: TGCGCCAGCAGCCGGCTACCCAGGACAGAAGAGACCCAGTACTTC
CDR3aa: CASSRLPRTEETQYF

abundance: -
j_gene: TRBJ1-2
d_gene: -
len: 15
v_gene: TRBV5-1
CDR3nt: TGCGCCAGCAGCAAAACTCAGGGTAGTAACTATGGCTACACCTTC
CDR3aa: CASSKTQGSNYGYTF

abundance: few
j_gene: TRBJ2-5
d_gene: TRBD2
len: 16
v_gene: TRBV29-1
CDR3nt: TGCAGCGTTGAATTATGGGGACTAGTAGGGAAAGAGACCCAGTACTTC
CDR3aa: CSVELWGLVGKETQYF

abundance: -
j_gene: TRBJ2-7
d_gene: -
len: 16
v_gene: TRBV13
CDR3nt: TGTGCCAGCAGCGCAAAAACCTCCGGGACGGAATACGAGCAGTACTTC
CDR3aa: CASSAKTSGTEYEQYF

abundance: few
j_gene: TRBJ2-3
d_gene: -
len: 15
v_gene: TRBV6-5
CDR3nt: TGTGCCAGCAGTTACTCGGGAGGGGGGTCGAATACGCAGTATTTT
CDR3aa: CASSYSGGGSNTQYF

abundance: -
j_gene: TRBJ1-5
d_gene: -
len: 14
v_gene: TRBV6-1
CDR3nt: TGTGCCAGCAGTGAAGCAGGGGGAGACCAGCCCCAGCATTTT
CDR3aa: CASSEAGGDQPQHF

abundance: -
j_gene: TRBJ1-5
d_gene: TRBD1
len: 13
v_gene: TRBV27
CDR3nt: TGTGCCAGCGGACAGGGGCTAAATCAGCCCCAGCATTTT
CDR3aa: CASGQGLNQPQHF

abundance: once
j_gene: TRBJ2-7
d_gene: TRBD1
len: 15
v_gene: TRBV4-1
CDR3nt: TGCGCCAGCAGCCAAGGGATGGGGGACAGGGAGGTGCAGTACTTC
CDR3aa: CASSQGMGDREVQYF

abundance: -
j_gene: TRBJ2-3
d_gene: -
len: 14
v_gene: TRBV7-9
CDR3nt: TGTGCCAGCAGCTTAATAAGAGGCGGAGATACGCAGTATTTT
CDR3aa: CASSLIRGGDTQYF

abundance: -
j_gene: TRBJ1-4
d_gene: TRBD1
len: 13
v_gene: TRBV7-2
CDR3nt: TGTGCCAGCAGCCAGGGGGCGGGTGAAAAACTGTTTTTT
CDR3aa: CASSQGAGEKLFF

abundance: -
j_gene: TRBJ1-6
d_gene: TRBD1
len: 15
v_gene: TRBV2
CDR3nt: TGTGCCAGCAGAGAAGGACAGGACTACAATTCACCCCTCCACTTT
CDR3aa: CASREGQDYNSPLHF